These 10 T cell receptor beta chains share one sample of origin, sequenced in a study of cytomegalovirus exposure and HLA in healthy donors. The PCR made use of 60 Vbeta and 13 Jbeta primers. Profiled with immunoSEQ multiplex PCR; TCRdb holds only in-frame clones, not every one. This repertoire includes about 88,000 clones. The sample was PBMCs. The receptors derive from a girl between 5 and 17 years old in good health and CMV-seropositive.

CDR3 protein: CASSQGTGSAETQYF. The CDR3, as DNA: TGCGCCAGCAGCCAAGGGACAGGGTCGGCGGAGACCCAGTACTTC. This chain links TRBV4-3 with TRBJ2-5, with 8 bases that match TRBD1. The J segment lost 5 bases and the V segment lost 1 base, leaving 6 bases of the junction unmatched. CDR1 is LGHNA and CDR2 is YSLEER in the germline V gene. The CDR3 is made up of 15 amino acids.

This chain joins TRBV7-9 and TRBJ1-3; D is undetermined. Germline V gene sequence: CDR1 SEHNR, CDR2 FQNEAQ (reference sequence). The CDR3 is 17 amino acids. Trimming stripped 5 bases from V and 0 bases from J, with 17 bases between. CDR3 sequence reads: CASSIDSWEGSGNTIYF. For the CDR3, the DNA is TGTGCCAGCAGCATAGATTCGTGGGAGGGCTCTGGAAACACCATATATTTT.

The chain has TRBV4-1 and TRBJ2-3; D is uncertain. The germline V gene encodes CDR1 MGHRA and CDR2 YSYEKL. This CDR3 spans 14 amino acids. V was cut by 1 base and J by 5 bases, with 10 bases left in between. This CDR3 reads CASSQAQTRDTQYF. CDR3 DNA: TGCGCCAGCAGCCAAGCCCAGACTCGAGATACGCAGTATTTT.

The gene calls are TRBV25-1 and TRBJ2-5; 7 bases agree with TRBD2. CDR1 is MGHDK and CDR2 is SYGVNS in the germline V gene. The CDR3 is 17 amino acids. The V gene end was trimmed by 6 bases and the J gene end by 1 base; junction bases not matched to a gene: 14. Written as DNA, the CDR3 is TGTGCCAGCAGCATAGGGCTAGCGGAGAACATCCAAGAGACCCAGTACTTC. Translating it yields CASSIGLAENIQETQYF. Combining the CDR3 with reference TRBV25-1 and TRBJ2-5 gives the whole variable domain EADIYQTPRYLVIGTGKKITLECSQTMGHDKMYWYQQDPGMELHLIHYSYGVNSTEKGDLSSESTVSRIRTEHFPLTLESARPSHTSQYLCASSIGLAENIQETQYFGPGTRLLVL.

The J gene is TRBJ2-1, the V gene TRBV4-3; 7 positions match TRBD1. After removal of 1 base from V and 6 bases from J, the junction contained 6 bases not matched to a gene. There are 15 residues in the CDR3. CDR1 LGHNA and CDR2 YSLEER come from the germline V gene. CDR3 sequence reads: CASSQAGGSSNEQFF. The CDR3 DNA reads TGCGCCAGCAGCCAAGCAGGGGGAAGTTCCAATGAGCAGTTCTTC.

This sequence joins TRBV5-1 and TRBJ2-7, with D hard to call. Germline values: CDR1 SGHRS, CDR2 YFSETQ. The CDR3 length is 16 residues. Trimming took 0 bases from V and 2 from J, leaving 15 bases between them. The CDR3 nucleotides are TGCGCCAGCAGCTTGGTTGGGCAACTCGGTGCCTACGAGCAGTACTTC. Translated, it gives CASSLVGQLGAYEQYF.

This chain links TRBV19 with TRBJ1-6; D unresolved. V lost 4 bases, J lost 14 bases, and 15 bases lay in between. CDR3 length: 13 residues. The germline CDR1 and CDR2 sequences are LNHDA and SQIVND (reference sequence). The CDR3 loop reads CASSTEVSVALHF. CDR3 DNA: TGTGCCAGTAGTACGGAGGTATCGGTGGCCCTCCACTTT.

This chain joins TRBV6-6 and TRBJ1-1; possibly TRBD1 for D (5 bases). The germline V gene has CDR1 MNHNY and CDR2 SVGAGI (reference sequence). CDR3 length: 14 residues. Trimming took off 5 bases at V and 0 bases at J, with 10 bases between the two ends. In DNA, the CDR3 is TGTGCCAGCAGTGGGGGGACGGTGAACACTGAAGCTTTCTTT. This translates into CASSGGTVNTEAFF.

The genes are TRBV6-1 and TRBJ2-3, with D unclear. CDR3 length: 14 residues. V was shortened by 7 bases and J by 7 bases, with 18 bases between the two germline ends. Looked up from germline, CDR1 is MNHNS and CDR2 is SASEGT. Here the CDR3 DNA reads TGTGCCAGCACCCTCGGTGGAGCGCAAAATACGCAGTATTTT. Its protein product is CASTLGGAQNTQYF.

V usage is TRBV5-4 and J usage is TRBJ2-3; TRBD1 matches 9 bases. Unmatched junction bases numbered 16, after V lost 5 bases and J lost 3 bases. The CDR3 totals 18 residues. The germline V gene has CDR1 SGHNT and CDR2 YYREEE (reference sequence). The CDR3: CASRRKTGGIGGTDTQYF. In DNA form, the CDR3 reads TGTGCCAGCAGACGCAAGACAGGGGGAATAGGGGGAACAGATACGCAGTATTTT. Supplemented by reference TRBV5-4 and TRBJ2-3, the full variable domain reads ETGVTQSPTHLIKTRGQQVTLRCSSQSGHNTVSWYQQALGQGPQFIFQYYREEENGRGNFPPRFSGLQFPNYSSELNVNALELDDSALYLCASRRKTGGIGGTDTQYFGPGTRLTVL.